The entry below describes one T cell receptor beta chain. V trimming: 10 bases; J trimming: 4 bases; junction bases outside the gene matches: 12. The CDR3 is made up of 15 amino acids. Germline CDR1 LNHDA, CDR2 SQIVND (reference sequence). The entry originates in a study of blood T cell repertoires in COVID-19. At the level of the study: Specimens from acute and convalescent COVID-19 originated in the United States, Italy and Spain. Sources were T cells, B-cell-depleted T cells, or PBMCs; the material itself was cDNA or gDNA.

Participant age was roughly 18 to 90 years, and participants resided in 20 to 30 US areas. The data were produced by immunoSEQ multiplex PCR, yet TCRdb's version contains in-frame clones alone and is incomplete. The table records about 500,000 clones, about nine tenths of them present only once. This clonotype was obtained from a woman between 18 and 29 years old who had recovered from COVID-19. The rearrangement joins TRBV19 to TRBJ2-1, with TRBD1 matching 8 bases. The sample taken for sequencing was PBMCs or T cells enriched from blood (not recorded which). CDR3 DNA: TGTGCCACCGCTACGGGGACAGGACTTTACAATGAGCAGTTCTTC. The encoded protein is CATATGTGLYNEQFF.